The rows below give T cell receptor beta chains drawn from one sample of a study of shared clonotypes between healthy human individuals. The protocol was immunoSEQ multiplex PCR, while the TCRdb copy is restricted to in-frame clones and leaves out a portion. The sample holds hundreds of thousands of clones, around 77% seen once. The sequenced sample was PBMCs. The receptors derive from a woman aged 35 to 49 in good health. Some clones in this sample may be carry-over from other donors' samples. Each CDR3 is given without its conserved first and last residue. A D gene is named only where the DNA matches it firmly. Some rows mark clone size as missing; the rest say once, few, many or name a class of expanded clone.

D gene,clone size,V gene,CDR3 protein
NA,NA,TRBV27,ASSFSGAYGYT
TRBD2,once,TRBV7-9,ASSFWTSGGYNEQF
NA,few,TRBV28,ASRAGGNTIY
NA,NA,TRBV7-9,ASSFAGGDTQY
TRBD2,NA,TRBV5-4,ASSLGVAGEDYNEQF
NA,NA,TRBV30,AWSPFLYNEQF
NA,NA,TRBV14,ASSQVGTVTYEQY
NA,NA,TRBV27,ASSLLDTTGELF
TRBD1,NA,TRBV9,ASSYTAGTGPETQY
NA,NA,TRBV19,ASSMASYGYT